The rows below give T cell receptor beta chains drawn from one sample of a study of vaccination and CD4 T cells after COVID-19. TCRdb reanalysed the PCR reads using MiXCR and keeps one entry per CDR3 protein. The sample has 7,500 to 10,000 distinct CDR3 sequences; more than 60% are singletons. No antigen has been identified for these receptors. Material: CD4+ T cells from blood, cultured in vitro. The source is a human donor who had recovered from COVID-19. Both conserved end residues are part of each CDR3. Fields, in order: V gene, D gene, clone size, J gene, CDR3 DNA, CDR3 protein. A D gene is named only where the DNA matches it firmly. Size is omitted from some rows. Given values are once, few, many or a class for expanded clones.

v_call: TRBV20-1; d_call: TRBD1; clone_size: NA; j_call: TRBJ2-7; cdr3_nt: TGCAGTGCTTCGACAGGGACCGGATTTGGGGAGCAGTACTTC; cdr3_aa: CSASTGTGFGEQYF
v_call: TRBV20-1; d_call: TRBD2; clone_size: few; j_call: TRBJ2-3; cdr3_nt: TGCAGTGCTCTGGGACTAGCGGGAGAGGACGGGACAGATACGCAGTATTTT; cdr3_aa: CSALGLAGEDGTDTQYF
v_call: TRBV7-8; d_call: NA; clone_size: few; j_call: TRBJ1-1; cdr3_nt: TGTGCCAGCAGGCCACAGACTATGGAGCGCCTTATCACGGGTAACACTGAAGCTTTCTTT; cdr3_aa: CASRPQTMERLITGNTEAFF
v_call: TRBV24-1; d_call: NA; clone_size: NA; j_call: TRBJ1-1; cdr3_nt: TGTGCCACCAGTGATTTACAGGGAACTGAAGCTTTCTTT; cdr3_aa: CATSDLQGTEAFF
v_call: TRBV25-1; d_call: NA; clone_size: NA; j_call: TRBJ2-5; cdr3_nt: TGTGCCACCGCGGGGACGGCGTCGGGGACCCAGTACTTC; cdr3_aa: CATAGTASGTQYF
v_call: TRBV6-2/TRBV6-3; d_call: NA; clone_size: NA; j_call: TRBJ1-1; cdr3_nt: TGTGCCAGCAGTTACACGAGCAGAACTGAAGCTTTCTTT; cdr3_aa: CASSYTSRTEAFF
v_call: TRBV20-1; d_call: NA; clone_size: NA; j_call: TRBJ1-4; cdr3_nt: TGCAGTGCTAGGGGAGAAAAACTGTTTTTT; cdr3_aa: CSARGEKLFF
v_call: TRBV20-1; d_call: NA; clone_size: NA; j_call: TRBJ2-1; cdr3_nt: TGCAGTGCACAGGCGAGGAGCTCCTACAATGAGCAGTTCTTC; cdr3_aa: CSAQARSSYNEQFF
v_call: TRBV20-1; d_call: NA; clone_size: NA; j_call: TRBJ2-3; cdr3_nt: TGCAGTGCTAGAGATCCCCTAGCGAGCACAGATACGCAGTATTTT; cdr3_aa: CSARDPLASTDTQYF
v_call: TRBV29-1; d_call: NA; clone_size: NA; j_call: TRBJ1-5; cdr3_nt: TGCAGCGTTGCAGGAGGGGTAAATCAGCCCCAGCATTTT; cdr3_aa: CSVAGGVNQPQHF
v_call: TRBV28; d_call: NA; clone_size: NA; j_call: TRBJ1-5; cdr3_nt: TGTGCCAGCAGTTTGGGCCAGCCCCAGCATTTT; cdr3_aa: CASSLGQPQHF
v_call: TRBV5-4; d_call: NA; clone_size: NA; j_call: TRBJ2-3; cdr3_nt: TGTGCCAGCAGCTCGATTCTCGATACGCAGTATTTT; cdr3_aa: CASSSILDTQYF
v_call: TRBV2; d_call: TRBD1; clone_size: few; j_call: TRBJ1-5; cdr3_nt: TGTGCCAGCACGACAGGGGGGGATCAGCCCCAGCATTTT; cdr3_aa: CASTTGGDQPQHF
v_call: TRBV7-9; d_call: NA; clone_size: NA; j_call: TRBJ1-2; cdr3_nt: TGTGCCAGCAGCTTTTTTCGGGGGGACTATGGCTACACCTTC; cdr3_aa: CASSFFRGDYGYTF
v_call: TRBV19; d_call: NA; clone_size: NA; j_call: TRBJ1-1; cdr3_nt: TGTGCCAGTAGCCGACCGGGGGATCCGAACACTGAAGCTTTCTTT; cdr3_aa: CASSRPGDPNTEAFF
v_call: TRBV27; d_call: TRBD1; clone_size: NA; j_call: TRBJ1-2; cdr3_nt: TGTGCCAGCAAGGACAGGAGTAATAACGGCTACACCTTC; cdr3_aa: CASKDRSNNGYTF
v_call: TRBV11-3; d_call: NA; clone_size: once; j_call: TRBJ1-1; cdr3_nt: TGTGCCAGCAGCTCGGTGGGCGTCGTTGAAGCTTTCTTT; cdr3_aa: CASSSVGVVEAFF
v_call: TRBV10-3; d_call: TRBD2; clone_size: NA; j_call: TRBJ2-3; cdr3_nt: TGTGCCATCAGTGATCCCGGGACTAGCGGAAGCACAGATACGCAGTATTTT; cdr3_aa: CAISDPGTSGSTDTQYF
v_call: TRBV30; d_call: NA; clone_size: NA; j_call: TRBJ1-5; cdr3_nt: TGTGCCTGGAGTGTACAAGTTCTAGGCAATCAGCCCCAGCATTTT; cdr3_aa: CAWSVQVLGNQPQHF
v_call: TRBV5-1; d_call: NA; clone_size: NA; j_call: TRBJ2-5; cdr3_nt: TGCGCCAGCAGCTTGGACGTGGAGACCCAGTACTTC; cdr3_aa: CASSLDVETQYF
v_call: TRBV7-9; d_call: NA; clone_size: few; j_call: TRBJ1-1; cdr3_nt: TGTGCCAGCAGAATACAACGGGAAGCTTTCTTT; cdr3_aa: CASRIQREAFF
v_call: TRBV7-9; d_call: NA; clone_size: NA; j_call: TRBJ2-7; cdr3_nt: TGTGCCAGCAGCTTCACAGGGTCAACCTACGAGCAGTACTTC; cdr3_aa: CASSFTGSTYEQYF
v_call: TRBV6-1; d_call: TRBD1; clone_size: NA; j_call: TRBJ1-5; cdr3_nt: TGTGCCAGCTCCCGGGACAGCGATCAGCCCCAGCATTTT; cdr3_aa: CASSRDSDQPQHF
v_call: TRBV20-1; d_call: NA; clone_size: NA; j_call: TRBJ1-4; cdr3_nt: TGCAGTGCTAGAGAGGGGGGCAGGGGAAGGGAAAAACTGTTTTTT; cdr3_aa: CSAREGGRGREKLFF
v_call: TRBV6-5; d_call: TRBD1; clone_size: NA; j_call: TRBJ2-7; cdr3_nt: TGTGCCAGCAGTTACGAGGGGGCGAGGAACGAGCAGTACTTC; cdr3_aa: CASSYEGARNEQYF
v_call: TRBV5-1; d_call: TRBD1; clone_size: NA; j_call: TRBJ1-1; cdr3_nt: TGCGCCAGCAGCTTAGGGGGCTCTCTGTTGTCTGAAGCTTTCTTT; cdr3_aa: CASSLGGSLLSEAFF
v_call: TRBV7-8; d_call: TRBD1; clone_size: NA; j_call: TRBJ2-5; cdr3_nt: TGTGCCAGCAGCACAAAGACAGGGGGCGGAGAGACCCAGTACTTC; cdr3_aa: CASSTKTGGGETQYF
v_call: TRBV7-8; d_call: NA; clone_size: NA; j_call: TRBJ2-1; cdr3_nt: TGTGCCAGCAGCTTAGGGCAGGAACAGTTCCACAATGAGCAGTTCTTC; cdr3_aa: CASSLGQEQFHNEQFF
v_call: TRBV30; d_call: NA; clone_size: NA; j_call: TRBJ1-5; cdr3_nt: TGTGCCTGGAGGGGGACCCTGGGGCAGCCCCAGCATTTT; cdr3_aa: CAWRGTLGQPQHF
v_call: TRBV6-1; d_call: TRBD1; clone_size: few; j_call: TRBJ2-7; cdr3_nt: TGTGCCAGCAGTAACATCGGGGACAGCCCCTACGAGCAGTACTTC; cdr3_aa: CASSNIGDSPYEQYF
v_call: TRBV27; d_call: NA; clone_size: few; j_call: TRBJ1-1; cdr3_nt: TGTGCCAGCAGGAGGGCAGGGAACACTGAAGCTTTCTTT; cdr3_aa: CASRRAGNTEAFF
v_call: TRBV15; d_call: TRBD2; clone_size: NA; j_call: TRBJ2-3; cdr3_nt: TGTGCCACCAGCAGAGGACGGGAGGGGACAGATACGCAGTATTTT; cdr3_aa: CATSRGREGTDTQYF
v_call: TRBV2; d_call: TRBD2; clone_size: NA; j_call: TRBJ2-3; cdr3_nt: TGTGCCAGCGGTCTCCTAGCGGGAGCGCCAGATACGCAGTATTTT; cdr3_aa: CASGLLAGAPDTQYF
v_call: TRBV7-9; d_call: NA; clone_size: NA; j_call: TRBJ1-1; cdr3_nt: TGTGCCAGCAGCTTAGCAGGCGGGGTAGTCGCTGAAGCTTTCTTT; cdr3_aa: CASSLAGGVVAEAFF
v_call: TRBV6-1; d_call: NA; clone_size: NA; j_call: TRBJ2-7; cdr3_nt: TGTGCCAGCAGTGAAGCCCAGGGTTTCGAGCAGTACTTC; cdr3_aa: CASSEAQGFEQYF
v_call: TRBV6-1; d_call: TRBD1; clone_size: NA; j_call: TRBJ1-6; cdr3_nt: TGTGCCAGCAGCCCTACAGGGGAGGGTTCACCCCTCCACTTT; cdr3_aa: CASSPTGEGSPLHF
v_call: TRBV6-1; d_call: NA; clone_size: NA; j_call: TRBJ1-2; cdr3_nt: TGTGCCAGCAACCCTGACACTATCTTCTATGGCTACACCTTC; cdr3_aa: CASNPDTIFYGYTF
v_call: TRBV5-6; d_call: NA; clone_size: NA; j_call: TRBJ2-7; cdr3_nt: TGTGCCAGCAGCTTGTTCCAGTACTACGAGCAGTACTTC; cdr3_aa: CASSLFQYYEQYF
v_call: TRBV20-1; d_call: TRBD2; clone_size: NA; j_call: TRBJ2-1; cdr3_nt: TGCAGTGCTAGAGATAGCGGGAGGGCTTCGGATGAGCAGTTCTTC; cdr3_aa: CSARDSGRASDEQFF
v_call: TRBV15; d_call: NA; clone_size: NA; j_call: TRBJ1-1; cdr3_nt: TGTGCCACCAGCAGACGTGCCGGGGGGGCTTCGGACACTGAAGCTTTCTTT; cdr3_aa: CATSRRAGGASDTEAFF
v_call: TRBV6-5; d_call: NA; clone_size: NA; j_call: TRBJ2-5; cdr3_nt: TGTGCCAGCAGTTACTCGGAGAGAGGGCAAGAGACCCAGTACTTC; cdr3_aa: CASSYSERGQETQYF
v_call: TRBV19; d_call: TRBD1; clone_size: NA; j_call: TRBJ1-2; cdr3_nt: TGTGCCAGTATTCTCCGGGACAGGGCAGACTATGGCTACACCTTC; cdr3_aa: CASILRDRADYGYTF
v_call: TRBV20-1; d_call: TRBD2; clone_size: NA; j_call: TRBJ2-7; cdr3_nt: TGCAGTTCCTCGGGAGGGTACGAGCAGTACTTC; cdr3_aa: CSSSGGYEQYF
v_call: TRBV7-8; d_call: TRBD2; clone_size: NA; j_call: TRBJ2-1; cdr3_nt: TGTGCCAGCAGCTTTAGCGGGGGGACCTACAATGAGCAGTTCTTC; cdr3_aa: CASSFSGGTYNEQFF
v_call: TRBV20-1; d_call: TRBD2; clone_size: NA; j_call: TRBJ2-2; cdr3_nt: TGCAGTGCTAGTGCGGGGGGATACACCGGGGAGCTGTTTTTT; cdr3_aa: CSASAGGYTGELFF
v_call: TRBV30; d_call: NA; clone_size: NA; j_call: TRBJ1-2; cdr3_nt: TGTGCCTGGAGTGTACTCGGGGTTGGCTACACCTTC; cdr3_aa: CAWSVLGVGYTF
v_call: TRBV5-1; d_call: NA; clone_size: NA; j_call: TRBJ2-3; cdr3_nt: TGCGCCAGCAGCCCGGATCCTAGCACAGATACGCAGTATTTT; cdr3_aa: CASSPDPSTDTQYF
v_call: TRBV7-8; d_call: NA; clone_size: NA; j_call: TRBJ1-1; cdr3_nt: TGTGCCAGCAGCTTAGCTGCGGGGGTCGCTGAAGCTTTCTTT; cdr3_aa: CASSLAAGVAEAFF
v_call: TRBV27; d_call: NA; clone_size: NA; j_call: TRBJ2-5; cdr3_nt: TGTGCCAGCAGTTATATGGCAGGGAAGAAGACCCAGTACTTC; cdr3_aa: CASSYMAGKKTQYF
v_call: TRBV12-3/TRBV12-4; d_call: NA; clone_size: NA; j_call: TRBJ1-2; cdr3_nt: TGTGCCAGCAGCCGGGGCCCCTATGGCTACACCTTC; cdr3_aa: CASSRGPYGYTF
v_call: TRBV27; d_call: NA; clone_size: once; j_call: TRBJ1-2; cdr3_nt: TGTGCCAGCAGTAATGGAGAGGGTTTTGGCTACACCTTC; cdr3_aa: CASSNGEGFGYTF
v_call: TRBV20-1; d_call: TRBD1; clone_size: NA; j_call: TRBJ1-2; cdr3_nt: TGCAGTGCTAGTGGGGACAGGGGGCGCAAATATGGCTACACCTTC; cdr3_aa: CSASGDRGRKYGYTF
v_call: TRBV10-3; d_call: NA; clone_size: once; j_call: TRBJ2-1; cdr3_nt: TGTGCCATCAAAGAACCCATCGGCCGGGGGAACGGCAATGAGCAGTTCTTC; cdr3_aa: CAIKEPIGRGNGNEQFF
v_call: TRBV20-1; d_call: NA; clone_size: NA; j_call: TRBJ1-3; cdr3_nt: TGCAGTGCTAGAGATGGGGGGCCGGTAGCTGGAAACACCATATATTTT; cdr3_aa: CSARDGGPVAGNTIYF
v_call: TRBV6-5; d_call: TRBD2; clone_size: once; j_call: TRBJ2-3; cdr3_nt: TGTGCCAGCAGTTACCCCGGGACTAATATAGATACGCAGTATTTT; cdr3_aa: CASSYPGTNIDTQYF
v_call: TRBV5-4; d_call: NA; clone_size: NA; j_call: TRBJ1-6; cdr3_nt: TGTGCCAGCAGGGTGAATGGTAATTCACCCCTCCACTTT; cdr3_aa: CASRVNGNSPLHF
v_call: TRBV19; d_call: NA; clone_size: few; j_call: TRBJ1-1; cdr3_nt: TGTGCCAGTAGTATAGAAGGAAGGACTGAAGCTTTCTTT; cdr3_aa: CASSIEGRTEAFF
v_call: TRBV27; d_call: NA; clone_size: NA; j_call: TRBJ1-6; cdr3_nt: TGTGCCAGCAGTTTAGGGACCTTCTCCTATAATTCACCCCTCCACTTT; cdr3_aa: CASSLGTFSYNSPLHF